The clone carrying this TCR beta chain was observed a few times. As yet, its antigen is unknown. This entry comes from a study of T cells after yellow fever vaccination. V lost 5 bases to trimming and J lost 3 bases; unmatched junction nucleotides: 7. The CDR3 consists of 14 residues. Looked up from germline, CDR1 is KGHSH and CDR2 is LQKENI. General study findings and limits: Contaminants from the bulk population, in the form of abundant clonotypes, could be found in FACS-sorted repertoires.

The study made its TCR cDNA through 5'RACE template switching. That step introduced a universal primer site along with UMIs. MiXCR, run by TCRdb on the 5' RACE reads, gives a single entry per CDR3 protein. The data show about 350,000 distinct CDR3 sequences, with 11% seen just once and 18% held by the top ten. The sample consisted of PBMCs, taken on the day of the first yellow fever vaccination. V gene TRBV18 combines with J gene TRBJ2-7, with 7 nucleotides matching TRBD1. This receptor was identified in a man aged 18-30 years who received the YFV17D yellow fever vaccine. DNA of the CDR3: TGTGCCAGCTCAGCACGGGACAGTTACTACGAGCAGTACTTC. It encodes CASSARDSYYEQYF.